The 25 T cell receptor beta chains given below trace back to one sample, sequenced in a study of Ad26.COV2.S vaccination and SARS-CoV-2 variants. The method was immunoSEQ multiplex PCR; TCRdb's version includes in-frame clones alone and lacks a portion of them. This sample yields some 420,000 clones, of which 88% are seen a single time; 3.6% belongs to the top ten. Treatment denoted: around 19 received Ad26.COV2.S at low or high dose, single or two shots; roughly five received placebo; per-sample allocation not given. Day 63 after the first vaccine or placebo injection was the time point for sampling. The input for sequencing was peripheral blood, taken in a trial of Ad26.COV2.S vaccine versus placebo. These TCRs come from a person between 18 and 59 years old who received the Ad26.COV2.S COVID-19 vaccine or a placebo.

This chain joins TRBV5-1 and TRBJ2-1, with no clear D. V dropped 3 bases and J dropped 5 bases, with 12 bases sitting between them. The germline gives CDR1 SGHRS, CDR2 YFSETQ. The CDR3 spans 14 residues. CDR3 DNA sequence: TGCGCCAGCAGCTCGCCCAGCGAGGACAATGAGCAGTTCTTC. It codes for CASSSPSEDNEQFF.

The J gene is TRBJ2-5, the V gene TRBV5-4, with TRBD1 matching 7 bases. This CDR3 spans 14 amino acids. CDR1 is SGHNT and CDR2 is YYREEE in the germline V gene (reference sequence). With 4 bases clipped from V and 1 base from J, the junction kept 4 bases outside the gene matches. This CDR3 is CASSRRDSQETQYF. The CDR3 nucleotides are TGTGCCAGCAGCAGAAGGGACAGCCAAGAGACCCAGTACTTC.

The V and J genes are TRBV28 and TRBJ1-1, with D perhaps TRBD1 (6 bases). The CDR3 loop spans 17 amino acids. Trimming left V 1 base short and J 3 bases short, with 18 bases between. Looked up from germline, CDR1 is MDHEN and CDR2 is SYDVKM. The CDR3 region has the DNA TGTGCCAGCAGTTTATTTTGGGGGGGACATAGAGACACTGAAGCTTTCTTT. Amino acids: CASSLFWGGHRDTEAFF.

The chain couples TRBV28 to TRBJ2-2; TRBD1 aligns across 9 bases. Unmatched junction bases numbered 12, after V lost 6 bases and J lost 4 bases. The V gene's germline CDR1 is MDHEN and CDR2 SYDVKM. The CDR3 length is 17 residues. The DNA for the CDR3 is TGTGCCAGCAGGCCCATCTACAGGGGGCGAAGCACCGGGGAGCTGTTTTTT. Amino acid sequence: CASRPIYRGRSTGELFF.

The rearrangement joins TRBV6-1 to TRBJ2-3; 8 positions match TRBD1. This CDR3 spans 15 amino acids. V lost 3 bases, J lost 2 bases, and 4 bases stayed unmatched. Germline V gives CDR1 MNHNS, CDR2 SASEGT. This chain's CDR3 is CASSDWTGYTDTQYF. CDR3 DNA: TGTGCCAGCAGTGATTGGACAGGGTACACAGATACGCAGTATTTT.

The V and J genes are TRBV7-3 and TRBJ2-1; 12 bases match TRBD1. Germline CDR1 is SGHTA and CDR2 is FQGTGA. The CDR3 contains 16 residues. The junction had 11 bases not matched to a gene; V was cut back by 5 bases and J by 9 bases. In DNA form, the CDR3 reads TGTGCCAGCAGCCGGCTCGGGGGACAGGGGGCAGGTGAGCAGTTCTTC. It specifies CASSRLGGQGAGEQFF.

The chain combines TRBV5-5 with TRBJ1-2, with 8 nucleotides matching TRBD1. With 4 bases clipped from V and 1 base from J, the junction kept 12 bases outside the gene matches. The CDR3 length is 17 residues. CDR1 and CDR2 from the germline V gene are SGHKS and YYEKEE (reference sequence). CDR3 in amino acids: CASSPTLGQVFNYGYTF. The CDR3 coding sequence is TGTGCCAGCAGCCCAACTTTGGGACAGGTTTTTAACTATGGCTACACCTTC.

The chain carries TRBV20-1 and TRBJ1-2; 8 bases line up with TRBD1. V was pared by 3 bases and J by 5 bases, with 20 bases of the junction left unmatched. Per the germline V gene, CDR1 is DFQATT and CDR2 is SNEGSKA (reference sequence). There are 18 residues in the CDR3. CDR3 in amino acids: CSASGLSGQGAWSYGYTF. Here the CDR3 DNA reads TGCAGTGCTAGTGGGTTGTCAGGACAGGGCGCATGGTCGTATGGCTACACCTTC.

The rearrangement links TRBV18 to TRBJ2-1, with 12 bases aligning to TRBD1. The V segment lost 6 bases and the J segment 7 bases; nucleotides outside the gene matches: 10. CDR3 length equals 16 residues. CDR1 and CDR2 from the germline V gene are KGHSH and LQKENI. The chain's CDR3 is CASSRRDRGRFNEQFF. The CDR3 region has the DNA TGTGCCAGCTCCCGTCGGGACAGGGGGCGATTTAATGAGCAGTTCTTC.

The CDR3 is CASSISTVSTDTQYF. Here the CDR3 DNA reads TGTGCCAGTAGTATCTCGACAGTGTCCACAGATACGCAGTATTTT. The rearrangement joins TRBV19 to TRBJ2-3, with TRBD1 as a possible D gene (5 bases). Trimming took 3 bases from V and 2 from J, leaving 12 bases between them. Germline values: CDR1 LNHDA, CDR2 SQIVND (reference sequence). The CDR3 length is 15 residues.

The chain recombines TRBV6-5 with TRBJ1-6; no definite D call. The CDR3 contains 14 residues. V was clipped by 5 bases and J by 6 bases, with 11 bases between them. Germline-derived CDR1 and CDR2 are MNHEY and SVGAGI. CDR3 protein: CASSIGLSNSPLHF. The CDR3 nucleotides read TGTGCCAGCAGTATCGGACTTAGTAATTCACCCCTCCACTTT.

The gene calls are TRBV9 and TRBJ2-7; TRBD1 agrees at 9 bases. The CDR3 runs to 15 residues. Trimming cost V 3 bases and J 6 bases; bases outside gene matches: 10. Germline V gene data show CDR1 as SGDLS and CDR2 as YYNGEE. CDR3 bases: TGTGCCAGCAGCGGGGGACAGGGCCGATTCGGCGAGCAGTACTTC. Its translation is CASSGGQGRFGEQYF.

This clone was detected once. The J gene is TRBJ1-1, the V gene TRBV6-5; TRBD1 might be the D (6 bases). V was shortened by 6 bases and J by 3 bases, with 14 bases between the two germline ends. The germline CDR1 and CDR2 sequences are MNHEY and SVGAGI. This CDR3 is built from 14 residues. CDR3 in DNA: TGTGCCAGCAGCCTGGGGGGCCGGGACACTGAAGCTTTCTTT. This translates into CASSLGGRDTEAFF.

The table lists this clone with a count of one. The chain is built from TRBV5-4 and TRBJ1-2; 8 nucleotides match TRBD1. The CDR3 is 14 residues long. V lost 4 bases, J lost 8 bases, and 10 bases stayed unmatched. Germline values: CDR1 SGHNT, CDR2 YYREEE (reference sequence). The CDR3 DNA sequence: TGTGCCAGCAGCCGCACAGGGGGAAACTTGGGCTACACCTTC. It is translated as CASSRTGGNLGYTF.

This sequence joins TRBV5-1 and TRBJ2-5, with D possibly matching TRBD2 (6 bases). CDR1 SGHRS and CDR2 YFSETQ come from the germline V gene. The CDR3 has 13 residues. V was pared by 4 bases and J by 2 bases, with 9 bases between. The CDR3 reads CASSRGLQETQYF. In DNA, the CDR3 is TGCGCCAGCAGCCGGGGACTTCAAGAGACCCAGTACTTC.

The rearrangement joins TRBV6-1 to TRBJ2-2; possible D gene TRBD2, 6 bases. The CDR3 length is 14 residues. From germline, CDR1 is MNHNS and CDR2 SASEGT. V was trimmed by 2 bases and J by 7 bases, leaving 11 bases between them. The CDR3 nucleotides are TGTGCCAGCAGTGAAAACCGGGGGAACGGGGAGCTGTTTTTT. Amino acid sequence: CASSENRGNGELFF.

This clone was seen a single time. V and J are TRBV2 and TRBJ2-1, with 8 nucleotides matching TRBD2. Germline V gene data show CDR1 as SNHLY and CDR2 as FYNNEI. CDR3 length: 17 residues. J gave up 1 base and V 6 bases, and 11 bases lay outside the gene matches. DNA for the CDR3: TGTGCCAGCAGCACGTCGCTGGCGGGGGGATCCTACAATGAGCAGTTCTTC. Its translation is CASSTSLAGGSYNEQFF.

The V and J genes are TRBV2 and TRBJ1-5; TRBD1 aligns across 7 bases. CDR1 SNHLY and CDR2 FYNNEI come from the germline V gene. The CDR3 loop spans 14 amino acids. J gave up 4 bases and V 11 bases, and 11 bases lay outside the gene matches. This chain's CDR3 is CASNTDRVNQPQHF. For the CDR3, the DNA is TGTGCCTCAAACACAGACAGGGTTAATCAGCCCCAGCATTTT.

The table lists this clone with a count of one. The V and J genes are TRBV11-2 and TRBJ1-1; weak D call: TRBD1 (5 bases). The CDR3 extends over 15 amino acids. Germline CDR1 SGHAT, CDR2 FQNNGV. V was cut by 7 bases and J by 5 bases, with 20 bases left in between. The CDR3 sequence: CASKTTSGRETEAFF. In DNA, the CDR3 is TGTGCCAGCAAAACTACTTCGGGACGGGAAACTGAAGCTTTCTTT.

The chain couples TRBV7-2 to TRBJ2-2, with D hard to call. Trimming left V 5 bases short and J 7 bases short, with 11 bases between. The CDR3 runs to 13 residues. CDR1 and CDR2 (germline): SGHTA, FQGNSA. The CDR3 coding sequence is TGTGCCAGCAGCCCCGCCCCCGGCGGGGAGCTGTTTTTT. This translates into CASSPAPGGELFF.

The chain has TRBV6-5 and TRBJ1-1, with 7 bases lining up with TRBD1. Germline V lookup: CDR1 MNHEY, CDR2 SVGAGI. The CDR3 is 13 amino acids. J was trimmed by 7 bases and V by 7 bases; bases with no gene match: 9. Here the CDR3 DNA reads TGTGCCAGCAACCTTGGCCCAGGGGGTGAAGCTTTCTTT. Translation: CASNLGPGGEAFF.

The chain is built from TRBV9 and TRBJ1-3, with TRBD1 as a possible D gene (6 bases). Trimming took 3 bases from V and 7 from J, leaving 14 bases between them. This CDR3 comprises 14 residues. CDR1 and CDR2 from the germline V gene are SGDLS and YYNGEE. Here the CDR3 DNA reads TGTGCCAGCAGCGAAACTTCGAGGGGGAACACCATATATTTT. It is translated as CASSETSRGNTIYF. Complete variable domain (other parts from reference TRBV9 and TRBJ1-3): DSGVTQTPKHLITATGQRVTLRCSPRSGDLSVYWYQQSLDQGLQFLIQYYNGEERAKGNILERFSAQQFPDLHSELNLSSLELGDSALYFCASSETSRGNTIYFGEGSWLTVV.

V gene TRBV20-1 combines with J gene TRBJ1-2; D unclear. V lost 0 bases to trimming and J lost 8 bases, with 7 bases between them. This CDR3 comprises 11 residues. Germline loops: CDR1 DFQATT, CDR2 SNEGSKA (reference sequence). CDR3 in DNA: TGCAGTGCTAGAGAAGGAAGGGGCTACACCTTC. This sequence encodes CSAREGRGYTF.

The rearrangement links TRBV29-1 to TRBJ2-5, with no clear D. The CDR3 totals 13 residues. V was trimmed by 5 bases and J by 2 bases, leaving 12 bases between them. Germline V gene sequence: CDR1 SQVTM, CDR2 ANQGSEA. CDR3 sequence (DNA): TGCAGCGTTTACCCACCTATTCAAGAGACCCAGTACTTC. Protein: CSVYPPIQETQYF.

This chain joins TRBV7-8 and TRBJ1-5; the D is unclear. This CDR3 has 16 amino acids. Germline CDR1 and CDR2: SGHVS and FQNEAQ. V lost 1 base and J lost 6, with 16 bases in between. The CDR3 spells CASSLVGGFRFQPQHF. The CDR3, as DNA: TGTGCCAGCAGCTTAGTTGGAGGGTTTCGCTTTCAGCCCCAGCATTTT.